This T cell receptor beta chain is from a study of blood T cell repertoires in COVID-19 (dated by TCRdb to 2018 to 2021). Background for the entire study: The collaborator samples originated in the United States, Italy and Spain and spanned the acute and convalescent phases of COVID-19. The material from the prospective study consisted of cDNA or gDNA derived from T cells, B-cell-depleted T cells, or PBMCs. The dataset comprised deeply sampled blood TCRbeta repertoires from subjects exposed to, actively infected with, or recovered from COVID-19. The repertoires were released in a freely available public database intended as a resource for research on the immune response to SARS-CoV-2. Samples were obtained from the ongoing ImmuneRACE study (first 160 participants) and from 1,254 subjects provided by 6 global collaborators. Nearly every sample came with metadata listing a de-identified subject ID, COVID-19 status, age in years and sex. Where available, HLA class I and class II types were obtained from metadata supplied by the sample provider rather than from assay-based typing.

Overall study outcomes, separate from this receptor: How much clinical and demographic metadata was included differed by source and by participant, and the metadata was provided uncurated.

The immunoSEQ Assay, a bias-controlled multiplex PCR, was used to amplify TCRbeta CDR3 regions from genomic DNA. Turning to the authors' computational methods: Nucleated cell counts per sample were estimated from amplification of reference gene primers within the assay. Sequence reads were collapsed and filtered to measure the absolute abundance of every unique TCRbeta CDR3 rearrangement. For each sample, productive Simpson clonality was calculated as the square root of Simpson's diversity index across productive rearrangements. The immuneACCESS repertoire file appears here via TCRdb, limited to in-frame rearrangements. These files lack a portion of the clones; in checked studies, under half of the deficit traces to unresolved V genes, and the cause of the others is not known. V and J calls and clone size are as listed in that table; D and trimming were resolved from the DNA. For this sample the table gives a few hundred thousand clones, of which 89% were detected only once. Clones ranked in the top ten supply under 6.5% of the sample.

To note about this clone: Its recognized antigen is unknown. No base-level quality is on record; no much larger clone is a single base apart.

Its CDR3 holds 12 amino acids, cysteine through phenylalanine. Here the CDR3 DNA is all that survives: 36 bases in frame from base 1. V and J are truncated by 6 bases and 4 bases respectively, leaving an intervening sequence of 9 bases. CDR1 and CDR2 (MNHEY, SVGAGI) derive from the germline V gene. Samples from volunteer blood donors who had recovered from COVID-19 were contributed by a second Seattle source. Collaborating institutions collected whole blood in K2EDTA tubes following their own protocols. For TCRbeta analysis, collaborator samples were shipped as frozen whole blood, as isolated PBMCs, or as DNA extracted from either sample type.

The clonotype originates from a man aged 18 to 29 who had recovered from COVID-19. In this chain, TRBV6-5 is recombined with TRBJ1-2, with no confident D gene call. Material: peripheral blood. In nucleotides, the sequence is TGTGCCAGCAGGGCAGGACTCTATGGCTACACCTTC. Its protein product is CASRAGLYGYTF.